The 11 T cell receptor beta chains below come from one sample, sequenced in a study of beta chain features in type 1 diabetes. Notes on the study in general: There was a moderate but significant shortening of TCRB CDR3s in all four CD4+ subsets of Type 1 diabetes patients.

Their antigens remain unidentified. Sequencing targeted expressed TCRB transcripts, as all isolated RNA had been reverse transcribed. TCRdb's copy holds only in-frame clones and misses some; the assay was immunoSEQ multiplex PCR. The data hold some 47,000 clones, with about 48% observed a single time. Sequencing used stem cell memory CD4+ T cells from blood. These receptors were obtained from a man aged 30-40 years with type 1 diabetes.

The rearrangement uses TRBV5-1 and TRBJ1-2; D ambiguous. V was shortened by 4 bases and J by 0 bases, with 10 bases between the two germline ends. This CDR3 has 14 residues. Germline V gene lookup returns CDR1 SGHRS and CDR2 YFSETQ. The CDR3 loop reads CASSLGSANYGYTF. CDR3 coding DNA: TGCGCCAGCAGCCTGGGATCAGCTAACTATGGCTACACCTTC.

This clone turned up a few times. The CDR3 sequence: CASSQVEVYGYTF. As DNA, the CDR3 is TGTGCCAGCAGCCAAGTAGAGGTCTATGGCTACACCTTC. The chain recombines TRBV14 with TRBJ1-2; no definite D call. Germline values: CDR1 SGHDN, CDR2 FVKESK. The V and J ends lost 1 base and 4 bases respectively, with 7 bases between them. The CDR3 sequence is 13 residues long. Full variable domain (rest looked up from reference TRBV14 and TRBJ1-2): EAGVTQFPSHSVIEKGQTVTLRCDPISGHDNLYWYRRVMGKEIKFLLHFVKESKQDESGMPNNRFLAERTGGTYSTLKVQPAELEDSGVYFCASSQVEVYGYTFGSGTRLTVV.

J is TRBJ2-3 and V is TRBV9; maybe TRBD2 (5 bases). With 2 bases removed from V and 3 bases from J, the gap between germline ends came to 16 bases. The CDR3 sequence is 16 residues long. From germline, CDR1 is SGDLS and CDR2 YYNGEE. Written as DNA, the CDR3 is TGTGCCAGCAGCGTGGACTCACGCGGGCGTACAGATACGCAGTATTTT. The encoded protein is CASSVDSRGRTDTQYF.

This clone was observed a few times. V usage is TRBV11-1 and J usage is TRBJ2-7; 8 positions agree with TRBD1. The V and J ends lost 3 bases and 2 bases, in that order; junction bases with no gene match: 6. CDR1 is SGHAT and CDR2 is FQDESV in the germline V gene (reference sequence). The CDR3 runs 15 residues. The CDR3, as DNA: TGTGCCAGCAGCTTCACCGGGACAGGTCCCTACGAGCAGTACTTC. It specifies CASSFTGTGPYEQYF.

The CDR3 is CASSPTPRDQETQYF. CDR3 nucleotides: TGCGCCAGCAGCCCCACTCCCAGGGACCAAGAGACCCAGTACTTC. The rearrangement joins TRBV5-1 to TRBJ2-5; tentative D call: TRBD1 (5 bases). CDR1 and CDR2 (germline): SGHRS, YFSETQ. The CDR3 has 15 residues. The V end lost 4 bases, the J end lost 0 bases, and 13 bases lay between the germline ends.

The rearrangement joins TRBV11-2 to TRBJ2-3; no firm D call. The V end lost 3 bases, the J end lost 4 bases, and 5 bases lay between the germline ends. Germline V lookup: CDR1 SGHAT, CDR2 FQNNGV. The CDR3 covers 12 residues. The CDR3 loop reads CASSFVADTQYF. For the CDR3, the DNA is TGTGCCAGCAGCTTTGTCGCAGATACGCAGTATTTT.

The gene calls are TRBV18 and TRBJ1-2; 8 bases are a match to TRBD1. The V and J ends lost 4 bases and 5 bases, in that order; junction bases with no gene match: 9. Germline loops: CDR1 KGHSH, CDR2 LQKENI. This CDR3 is built from 15 residues. DNA for the CDR3: TGTGCCAGCTCACTCCAAGCAAGACAGGGGTATGGCTACACCTTC. It codes for CASSLQARQGYGYTF.

The chain couples TRBV6-6 to TRBJ2-1; possible D gene TRBD1, 5 bases. Trimming removed 6 bases from V and 7 bases from J, with 13 bases in between. The V gene's germline CDR1 is MNHNY and CDR2 SVGAGI (reference sequence). This CDR3 contains 13 residues. The CDR3 DNA reads as TGTGCCAGCAGAAGACAGTACCGAAATGAGCAGTTCTTC. Amino acid sequence: CASRRQYRNEQFF.

In this sample, this clone turned up a few times. The rearrangement joins TRBV7-3 to TRBJ2-3, with D unclear. The length of the CDR3 is 13 residues. The germline V gene encodes CDR1 SGHTA and CDR2 FQGTGA. V gave up 4 bases and J gave up 1 base, with 6 bases separating them. The CDR3 reads CASSSSRTDTQYF. The CDR3 DNA reads as TGTGCCAGCAGCTCCTCCCGCACAGATACGCAGTATTTT.

As concerns this clone: This same CDR3 is encoded by further DNA sequences in the sample. The rearrangement uses TRBV7-9 and TRBJ2-1; 12 bases are a match to TRBD2. The CDR3 covers 17 residues. Germline loops: CDR1 SEHNR, CDR2 FQNEAQ (reference sequence). The trim removed 0 bases at V and 8 bases at J, leaving 8 bases unmatched. CDR3 nucleotide sequence: TGTGCCAGCAGCTTAGCTTATCGACTAGCGGGAGTTTATGAGCAGTTCTTC. Protein: CASSLAYRLAGVYEQFF.

This clone has only a few counts. This sequence joins TRBV15 and TRBJ1-1, with 7 bases that match TRBD1. There are 14 residues in the CDR3. The germline V gene encodes CDR1 LNHNV and CDR2 YYDKDF (reference sequence). Trimming cost V 3 bases and J 9 bases; bases outside gene matches: 10. The CDR3 nucleotides read TGTGCCACCAGCAGGATAAAGGGACAGCCTCAAGCTTTCTTT. Residues: CATSRIKGQPQAFF. Based on the CDR3 plus reference TRBV15 and TRBJ1-1, the full variable domain is DAMVIQNPRYQVTQFGKPVTLSCSQTLNHNVMYWYQQKSSQAPKLLFHYYDKDFNNEADTPDNFQSRRPNTSFCFLDIRSPGLGDTAMYLCATSRIKGQPQAFFGQGTRLTVV.